The clone carrying this T cell receptor (beta chain) was detected many times. Between the trimmed V and J ends, which lost 0 bases and 0 bases, there was a span of 12 bases. Germline CDR1 MNHEY, CDR2 SMNVEV (reference sequence). The CDR3 contains 16 residues. This specimen belongs to a study of read filtering for tumor transcriptome and immune sequencing. From roughly 390 ng of RNA, a library with molecular barcoded alpha/delta and beta/gamma adaptors was made. A single record per CDR3 protein comes from TCRdb applying MiXCR to the reads. The data hold 100,000 to 150,000 distinct CDR3 sequences, with under 15% observed a single time.

Sequencing was carried out using a population of CD138-negative cells sorted from bone marrow. The receptor's source is a donor aged 40 or older with multiple myeloma. The rearrangement joins TRBV27 to TRBJ2-7; the D is unclear. The CDR3 region has the DNA TGTGCCAGCAGTTTATCGACTCCAGCATACTCCTACGAGCAGTACTTC. Encoded protein: CASSLSTPAYSYEQYF.